This TCR beta chain is drawn from a study of T cell responses to AZD1222 COVID-19 vaccine. Points from the study as a whole: Most donors were white British and more were female, and clonal diversity was possibly underestimated.

Clones were read by immunoSEQ multiplex PCR, and TCRdb kept only the in-frame ones, dropping some. This repertoire shows 120,000 to 150,000 clones, approximately 90% found once; its top ten account for approximately 2.9%. This CDR3 is built from 13 residues. The V and J ends lost 6 bases and 4 bases respectively, with 12 bases between them. Germline V gene data show CDR1 as MNHEY and CDR2 as SVGAGI. This clone was recorded once. Its antigen remains unknown. The starting material was peripheral blood, obtained on day 0 of MenACWY control vaccination. The origin of this receptor is an adult in good health. The rearrangement joins TRBV6-5 to TRBJ1-2, with D tentatively TRBD1 (6 bases). CDR3 nucleotide sequence: TGTGCCAGCAGGGGGGACATCGCCTATGGCTACACCTTC. Encoded protein: CASRGDIAYGYTF.